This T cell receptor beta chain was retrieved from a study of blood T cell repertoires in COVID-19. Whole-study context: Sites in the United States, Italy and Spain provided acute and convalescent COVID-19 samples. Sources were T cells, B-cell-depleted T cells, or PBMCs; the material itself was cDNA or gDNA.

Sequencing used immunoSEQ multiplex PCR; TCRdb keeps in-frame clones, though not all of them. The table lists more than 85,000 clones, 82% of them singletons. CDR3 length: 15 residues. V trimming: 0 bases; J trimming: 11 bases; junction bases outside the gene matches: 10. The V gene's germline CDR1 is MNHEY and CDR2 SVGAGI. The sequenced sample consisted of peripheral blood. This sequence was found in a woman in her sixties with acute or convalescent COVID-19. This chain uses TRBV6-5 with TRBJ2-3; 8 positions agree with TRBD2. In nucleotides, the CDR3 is TGTGCCAGCAGTTACTCGATCGCGGGGGGCGGTAGGCAGTATTTT. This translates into CASSYSIAGGGRQYF.